This T cell receptor beta chain came from a study of cytomegalovirus exposure and HLA in healthy donors. Points on this clone: Germline and junction disagree at one end, which may indicate a read error.

The CDR3 runs to 14 residues. CDR1 is SSHAT, CDR2 FNYEAQ, per germline (reference sequence). Produced via immunoSEQ multiplex PCR; TCRdb's table is partial and in-frame only. The table shows about 67,000 clones, with around 94% occurring only once. This receptor was obtained from a woman aged 18-29 years in good health and CMV-seronegative. The chain carries TRBV7-7 and TRBJ2-3, with D unresolved. Sequencing used PBMCs. The CDR3 spells CASSLEPSTDTQYF. Here the CDR3 DNA reads TGTGCTAGCAGCTTAGAGCCAAGCACAGATACGCAGTATTTT. Supplemented by reference TRBV7-7 and TRBJ2-3, the full variable domain reads GAGVSQSPRYKVTKRGQDVTLRCDPISSHATLYWYQQALGQGPEFLTYFNYEAQPDKSGLPSDRFSAERPEGSISTLTIQRTEQRDSAMYRCASSLEPSTDTQYFGPGTRLTVL.